The 24 T cell receptor beta chains given below trace back to one sample, sequenced in a study of Tregs in tolerant kidney transplant recipients. Related graft donors supplied nonmyeloablative bone marrow transplants, and mixed chimerism was transient. Here immunoSEQ multiplex PCR was the method, and the copy in TCRdb shows in-frame clones only, minus some. The sample totals 15,000 or so clones. Material: CD4+ T cells from blood (PBMCs), obtained 12 months after the transplant. The source of these receptors is a human patient who received a combined kidney and bone marrow transplant. Some T cells could come from the graft donor.

CDR3 sequence: CASSIGRLAGVTDTQYF. The part of the CDR3 DNA that was read is TGTGCCAGTAGTATAGGGAGACTAGCGGGAGTTACAGATACG. This chain joins TRBV19 and TRBJ2-3, with 12 nucleotides matching TRBD2. The CDR3 end falls 3 residues outside the read, so it is completed with the germline J gene. J gave up 3 bases and V 1 base, and 5 bases lay outside the gene matches. The CDR3 contains 17 residues. CDR1 and CDR2 from the germline V gene are LNHDA and SQIVND (reference sequence).

About this clone itself: The read falls 3 residues short of the CDR3 end, and the missing part is taken from the germline J gene. This chain uses TRBV6-4 with TRBJ2-2, with a weak D call TRBD1 (6 bases). The CDR3 consists of 16 residues. In germline, CDR1 is MRHNA, CDR2 SNTAGT. Between the trimmed V and J ends, which lost 4 bases and 5 bases, there was a span of 17 bases. Incomplete CDR3 DNA: TGTGCCAGCAGTGGAGGTTCCACAGGGTTTACCGGGGAG. This translates into CASSGGSTGFTGE. In full, the CDR3 is CASSGGSTGFTGELFF.

As to this clone: The CDR3 end falls 3 residues outside the read, so it is completed with the germline J gene. The chain couples TRBV20-1 to TRBJ1-4; possible D gene TRBD1, 5 bases. Germline V CDR1 and CDR2: DFQATT, SNEGSKA (reference sequence). There are 14 residues in the CDR3. Trimming stripped 5 bases from V and 5 bases from J, with 15 bases between. Here the CDR3 reads CSARLGSGNEKLFF. CDR3 DNA (partial): TGCAGTGCTCGTTTGGGGTCAGGGAATGAAAAA.

Remarks on this clone: The CDR3 end lies 3 residues beyond the end of the read and is filled in from the germline J gene. This chain uses TRBV19 with TRBJ2-7, with 8 nucleotides matching TRBD2. In germline, CDR1 is LNHDA, CDR2 SQIVND (reference sequence). The CDR3 covers 14 residues. Trimming cost V 5 bases and J 3 bases; bases outside gene matches: 6. This chain's CDR3 is CASSATSVSYEQYF. CDR3 DNA, as far as it was read: TGTGCCAGTAGTGCGACTAGCGTGAGCTACGAG.

Regarding this clone: The read comes to an end 3 residues before the CDR3 does, leaving the germline J gene to fill in the end. The J gene is TRBJ2-3, the V gene TRBV19; 8 bases agree with TRBD2. Germline lookup yields CDR1 LNHDA and CDR2 SQIVND (reference sequence). The CDR3 is 14 amino acids. The V gene end was trimmed by 3 bases and the J gene end by 1 base; junction bases not matched to a gene: 0. The CDR3 region is CASSMTSGTDTQYF. CDR3 DNA (partial): TGTGCCAGTAGTATGACTAGCGGCACAGATACG.

In regard to this clone: The CDR3 goes on 3 residues after the read ends, and that part is filled in from the germline J gene. V and J are TRBV7-3 and TRBJ1-5; 10 nucleotides match TRBD1. The ends lost 5 bases at V and 7 bases at J; junction bases unmatched: 8. The CDR3 sequence is 15 residues long. Germline V lookup: CDR1 SGHTA, CDR2 FQGTGA. The CDR3 region is CASSRTGGEKQPQHF. Incomplete CDR3 DNA: TGTGCCAGCAGCCGGACAGGGGGTGAGAAACAGCCC.

To note about this clone: The read comes to an end 3 residues before the CDR3 does, leaving the germline J gene to fill in the end. The chain is built from TRBV30 and TRBJ1-1; possibly TRBD1 for D (5 bases). Germline CDR1 reads GTSNPN; CDR2 reads SVGIG (reference sequence). Trimming removed 8 bases from V and 4 bases from J, with 11 bases in between. The length of the CDR3 is 11 residues. CDR3 protein: CAVGGGTEAFF. The CDR3 bases that were read are TGTGCCGTCGGGGGGGGCACTGAA.

Regarding this clone: Read data end 3 residues before the CDR3 end; the end is taken from the germline J gene. The chain links TRBV20-1 to TRBJ1-5; 8 positions match TRBD1. CDR3 length: 15 residues. Germline assignment: CDR1 DFQATT and CDR2 SNEGSKA (reference sequence). Trimming cost V 6 bases and J 4 bases; bases outside gene matches: 11. The chain's CDR3 is CSARTGSNGNQPQHF. The part of the CDR3 DNA that was read is TGCAGTGCCAGGACAGGGTCTAATGGGAATCAGCCC.

This clone is identified as medium-sized (0.01 to 0.1%) from frequency. The read stops 3 residues short of the end of the CDR3; the missing end is completed from the germline J gene. J is TRBJ2-2 and V is TRBV30, with 9 bases that match TRBD2. J lost 5 bases, V lost 7 bases, and 11 bases had no gene match. The CDR3 spans 15 residues. Germline V CDR1 and CDR2: GTSNPN, SVGIG (reference sequence). This CDR3 reads CASPRGAGGTGELFF. The part of the CDR3 DNA that was read is TGTGCCTCCCCAAGGGGAGCGGGAGGAACCGGGGAG.

About this clone: The read ends 3 residues early relative to the CDR3; the germline J gene fills the gap. The rearrangement uses TRBV18 and TRBJ2-5, with 8 bases identical to TRBD1. The CDR3 covers 15 residues. Germline loops: CDR1 KGHSH, CDR2 LQKENI. J gave up 1 base and V 1 base, and 2 bases lay outside the gene matches. The CDR3 bases that were read are TGTGCCAGCTCACCACGACAGGGGACCCAAGAGACC. It yields the protein CASSPRQGTQET. The full CDR3 reads CASSPRQGTQETQYF.

Comments on this clone: The read halts 3 residues ahead of the CDR3 end, with the missing end drawn from the germline J gene. The chain employs TRBV3-1 (or the pseudogene TRBV3-2) and TRBJ2-5; perhaps TRBD1 as D (6 bases). The CDR3 extends over 14 amino acids. Germline V gives CDR1 LGHDT, CDR2 YNNKEL (reference sequence). The V gene lost 2 bases and the J gene lost 5 bases, with 12 bases spanning the gap. The covered CDR3 bases are TGTGCCAGCAGCCAAAGCAGGGGCGGGGAGACC. As protein: CASSQSRGGET. The whole CDR3 region reads CASSQSRGGETQYF.

Turning to this clone: The read halts 3 residues ahead of the CDR3 end, with the missing end drawn from the germline J gene. The rearrangement uses TRBV5-6 and TRBJ2-1; TRBD2 aligns across 8 bases. This CDR3 is built from 15 residues. From germline, CDR1 is SGHDT and CDR2 YYEEEE. V lost 1 base and J lost 9; bases outside the gene matches: 9. The CDR3 DNA, read in part, is TGTGCCAGCAGCTTGTTCCAGCGGGAGCGGGGTGAG. Translated, it gives CASSLFQRERGE. The entire CDR3 protein is CASSLFQRERGEQFF.

By frequency, this clone is medium-sized. The CDR3 is cut off 3 residues early in the read; its end comes from the germline J gene. The genes are TRBV9 and TRBJ2-5; D is uncertain. This CDR3 contains 15 residues. Germline loops: CDR1 SGDLS, CDR2 YYNGEE. Trimming took 0 bases from V and 5 from J, leaving 14 bases between them. Partial CDR3 DNA: TGTGCCAGCAGCGTAGCTACTGAGCTTCGGGAGACC. Protein: CASSVATELRET. From start to end, the CDR3 is CASSVATELRETQYF.

On this clone itself: The read is 3 residues too short to cover the CDR3 end, so that end is filled in from the germline J gene. This chain uses TRBV30 with TRBJ1-1, with 9 bases aligning to TRBD1. The germline V gene has CDR1 GTSNPN and CDR2 SVGIG (reference sequence). V gave up 3 bases and J gave up 5 bases; unmatched junction bases: 7. This CDR3 has 14 residues. The DNA read from the CDR3 is TGTGCCTGGAGCCAACAGGGGGCGCGGACTGAA. It specifies CAWSQQGARTE. The CDR3 reads in full as CAWSQQGARTEAFF.

Note on this clone: With the read ending 3 residues before the CDR3 end, the germline J gene is used to fill in that end. This chain connects TRBV2 to TRBJ1-5, with D possibly TRBD1 on 5 matching bases. The V end was cut by 4 bases, the J end by 1 base, with 5 bases between. The germline V gene encodes CDR1 SNHLY and CDR2 FYNNEI. The CDR3 contains 13 residues. The chain's CDR3 is CASSGQSNQPQHF. Partial CDR3 DNA: TGTGCCAGCAGTGGACAGAGCAATCAGCCC.

The covered CDR3 bases are TGCAGTGCTAGTTGGGGGACTAGCGAATTGGATGAG. Amino acid sequence: CSASWGTSELDE. The CDR3 in its entirety is CSASWGTSELDEQFF. The chain joins TRBV20-1 to TRBJ2-1, with 10 bases fitting TRBD2. The missing CDR3 end, 3 residues past where the read stops, is filled in from the germline J gene. With V trimmed by 3 bases and J by 8 bases, 10 bases remained unmatched. Germline-derived CDR1 and CDR2 are DFQATT and SNEGSKA (reference sequence). The length of the CDR3 is 15 residues.

As regards this clone: Coverage ceases 3 residues before the CDR3 finishes, and the germline J gene fills in the end. The chain combines TRBV11-2 with TRBJ1-5; D perhaps matches TRBD1 (5 bases). The CDR3 spans 14 residues. V lost 3 bases and J 9 bases, leaving 15 bases between the germline ends. Germline V gives CDR1 SGHAT, CDR2 FQNNGV. The CDR3 bases that were read are TGTGCCAGCAGCTTGGGGCAGGGAGGTCGGCCC. As protein: CASSLGQGGRP. The whole CDR3 sequence is CASSLGQGGRPQHF. Combining the CDR3 with reference TRBV11-2 and TRBJ1-5 gives the whole variable domain EAGVAQSPRYKIIEKRQSVAFWCNPISGHATLYWYQQILGQGPKLLIQFQNNGVVDDSQLPKDRFSAERLKGVDSTLKIQPAKLEDSAVYLCASSLGQGGRPQHFGDGTRLSIL.

With regard to this clone: Read sequence stops 3 residues before the CDR3 end, and the germline J gene provides the missing end. The V and J genes are TRBV6-2 or TRBV6-3 and TRBJ2-7; 10 bases match TRBD2. Germline CDR1 is MNHEY and CDR2 is SVGEGT. The V gene end was trimmed by 7 bases and the J gene end by 0 bases; junction bases not matched to a gene: 3. This CDR3 is 14 amino acids long. CDR3 sequence reads: CASIRTSGSYEQYF. The CDR3 DNA, read in part, is TGTGCCAGCATTAGGACTAGCGGCTCCTACGAG.

The CDR3 DNA, read in part, is TGTGCCAGTAGTAGGGACAGGTCCCTGACGCACAATGAG. It encodes CASSRDRSLTHNE. The CDR3 reads in full as CASSRDRSLTHNEQFF. The V and J genes are TRBV19 and TRBJ2-1, with 8 bases that match TRBD1. The missing CDR3 end, 3 residues past where the read stops, is filled in from the germline J gene. Germline CDR1 LNHDA, CDR2 SQIVND (reference sequence). V gave up 4 bases and J gave up 5 bases; unmatched junction bases: 10. CDR3 size: 16 residues.

A remark on this clone: The read terminates 3 residues before the CDR3 end, so the remaining end is supplied by the germline J gene. This sequence joins TRBV10-3 and TRBJ2-2; D perhaps matches TRBD1 (7 bases). Trimming removed 10 bases at V and 5 bases at J, with 17 bases between. This CDR3 has 14 residues. Germline V gene data show CDR1 as ENHRY and CDR2 as SYGVKD. The CDR3 bases that were read are TGTGCCACAACGGCAGGGGGAGGAACCGGGGAG. Translating gives CATTAGGGTGE. The entire CDR3 reads CATTAGGGTGELFF.

With regard to this clone: The read finishes 3 residues shy of the CDR3 end, and the germline J gene is used to complete it. This chain connects TRBV4-1 to TRBJ2-7; 9 bases align to TRBD2. Germline CDR1 reads MGHRA; CDR2 reads YSYEKL. V lost 0 bases, J lost 6 bases, and 6 bases stayed unmatched. This CDR3 is built from 15 residues. CDR3 protein: CASSQDGSGSFEQYF. The part of the CDR3 DNA that was read is TGCGCCAGCAGCCAAGATGGTAGCGGGAGTTTCGAG.

In the case of this clone: The read ends 3 residues before the CDR3 terminus; that terminus is restored from the germline J gene. The chain is built from TRBV19 and TRBJ1-3; weak D call: TRBD1 (6 bases). CDR3 length: 15 amino acids. V was clipped by 6 bases and J by 2 bases, with 14 bases between them. Germline loops: CDR1 LNHDA, CDR2 SQIVND (reference sequence). CDR3 DNA (partial): TGTGCCAGTAGCACCATACAGGGAGCTGGAAACACC. Its protein product is CASSTIQGAGNT. The entire CDR3 sequence reads CASSTIQGAGNTIYF.

To note about this clone: The read comes to an end 3 residues before the CDR3 does, leaving the germline J gene to fill in the end. The chain combines TRBV7-8 with TRBJ2-7; 9 positions agree with TRBD2. This CDR3 comprises 18 residues. Trimming took 1 base from V and 0 from J; bases not matched to a gene: 10. Germline lookup yields CDR1 SGHVS and CDR2 FQNEAQ. CDR3 loop: CASSLGFSGSRSSYEQYF. Incomplete CDR3 DNA: TGTGCCAGCAGCTTAGGATTTAGCGGGAGCCGAAGCTCCTACGAG.

Regarding this clone: The read halts 3 residues ahead of the CDR3 end, with the missing end drawn from the germline J gene. The V and J genes are TRBV2 and TRBJ2-7; D is possibly TRBD2 (6 bases). The V and J ends lost 3 bases and 1 base respectively, with 13 bases between them. The CDR3 runs to 15 residues. Germline V gene sequence: CDR1 SNHLY, CDR2 FYNNEI. The CDR3 DNA, read in part, is TGTGCCAGCAGTGAGCTGGTAGCGGCGTCCTACGAG. As protein: CASSELVAASYE. The whole CDR3 region reads CASSELVAASYEQYF.